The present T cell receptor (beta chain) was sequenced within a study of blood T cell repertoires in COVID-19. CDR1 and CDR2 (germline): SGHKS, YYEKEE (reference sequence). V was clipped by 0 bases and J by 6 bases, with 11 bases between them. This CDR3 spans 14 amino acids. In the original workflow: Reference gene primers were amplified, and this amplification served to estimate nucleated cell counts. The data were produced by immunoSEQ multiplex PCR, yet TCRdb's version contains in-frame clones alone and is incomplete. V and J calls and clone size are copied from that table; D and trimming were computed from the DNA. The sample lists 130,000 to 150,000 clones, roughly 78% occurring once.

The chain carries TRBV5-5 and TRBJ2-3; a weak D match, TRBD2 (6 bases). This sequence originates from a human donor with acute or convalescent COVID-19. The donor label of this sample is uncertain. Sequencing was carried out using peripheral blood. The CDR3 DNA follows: TGTGCCAGCAGCTTGGTTCCACGGGAGGATACGCAGTATTTT. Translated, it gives CASSLVPREDTQYF.